This TCR beta chain originates from a study of blood T cell repertoires in COVID-19. Study overall: The cDNA or gDNA used as material had been derived from T cells, B-cell-depleted T cells, or PBMCs.

Germline CDR1 and CDR2: LNHDA and SQIVND (reference sequence). The V and J ends lost 5 bases and 1 base respectively, with 9 bases between them. The CDR3 is 13 amino acids. The table came from immunoSEQ multiplex PCR; TCRdb's copy has only in-frame clones and leaves some out. The sample shows approximately 260,000 clones, 65% to 85% of them seen only once. The recovered donors of Cohort 3 showed two negative PCRs, clearance, or symptom resolution. This clone was picked up one time. Sequenced input: PBMCs or T cells enriched from blood (not recorded which). The chain couples TRBV19 to TRBJ2-7; possible D gene TRBD1, 6 bases. This TCR was sampled from a man aged 45 to 65 who had recovered from COVID-19. The CDR3 is CASSVQGSYEQYF. CDR3 DNA: TGTGCCAGTAGTGTACAGGGATCCTACGAGCAGTACTTC.